Shown below are 21 T cell receptor beta chains from a single sample sequenced in a study of vaccination and CD4 T cells after COVID-19. The Oncomine TCR Beta short-read assay was applied to DNA of cultured CD4+ T cells. TCRdb called the PCR reads again in MiXCR, with one record for every CDR3 protein. The table lists roughly 18,000 distinct CDR3 sequences, just under 45% of them singletons. This sample's treatment: roughly 11-day PBMC culture with coronavirus spike peptide pools or control peptides (ViraFEST assay). No antigens are known for them. The input for sequencing was CD4+ T cells from blood, cultured in vitro, taken after SARS-CoV-2 vaccination. These receptors all come from a human donor who had recovered from COVID-19.

The rearrangement uses TRBV12-3 or TRBV12-4 and TRBJ2-1, with a possible D match to TRBD2 (6 bases). The CDR3 has 15 amino acids. Trimming took 3 bases from V and 3 from J, leaving 12 bases between them. CDR3 sequence reads: CASSFVGRLYNEQFF. The CDR3 nucleotides read TGTGCCAGCAGTTTTGTCGGGAGACTCTACAATGAGCAGTTCTTC.

The V and J genes are TRBV6-1 and TRBJ1-6, with 12 positions matching TRBD1. Trimming took 5 bases from V and 8 from J; bases not matched to a gene: 7. This CDR3 is built from 16 residues. Germline V gene data show CDR1 as MNHNS and CDR2 as SASEGT. CDR3 sequence (DNA): TGTGCCAGCAGTCCTGGGACAGGGGGCTGGGATTCACCCCTCCACTTT. This codes for CASSPGTGGWDSPLHF.

The chain uses TRBV20-1 and TRBJ2-1; 11 bases are a match to TRBD2. This CDR3 comprises 19 residues. Trimming removed 0 bases from V and 2 bases from J; junction bases left unmatched: 12. Germline V gene sequence: CDR1 DFQATT, CDR2 SNEGSKA (reference sequence). DNA for the CDR3: TGCAGTGCTAGAGATTTCGGGACTAGCGGACCCCGGCCCTACAATGAGCAGTTCTTC. It specifies CSARDFGTSGPRPYNEQFF.

The V and J genes are TRBV5-6 and TRBJ1-1, with a possible D match to TRBD1 (6 bases). The CDR3 has 15 residues. V dropped 0 bases and J dropped 4 bases, with 13 bases sitting between them. The V gene's germline CDR1 is SGHDT and CDR2 YYEEEE. The CDR3 nucleotides are TGTGCCAGCAGCTTGGGACAGGTGTTTCGCACTGAAGCTTTCTTT. As protein: CASSLGQVFRTEAFF.

CDR3 in DNA: TGTGCCAGCAGTCACACTCAGGACGGGTCAAGGACCCAGTACTTC. Amino acid sequence: CASSHTQDGSRTQYF. The chain combines TRBV28 with TRBJ2-5, with D hard to call. The CDR3 length is 15 residues. V lost 5 bases, J lost 7 bases, and 20 bases lay in between. In germline, CDR1 is MDHEN, CDR2 SYDVKM.

This chain links TRBV11-1 with TRBJ2-6; the D gene is possibly TRBD1 (5 bases). This CDR3 has 19 residues. V dropped 2 bases and J dropped 1 base, with 18 bases sitting between them. Germline V CDR1 and CDR2: SGHAT, FQDESV (reference sequence). In nucleotides, the CDR3 is TGTGCCAGCAGCTTATCGAAACTGGGGCTTGGATCTGGGGCCAACGTCCTGACTTTC. Encoded protein: CASSLSKLGLGSGANVLTF.

J is TRBJ1-1 and V is TRBV6-1; D might be TRBD1 (6 bases). Trimming took off 2 bases at V and 7 bases at J, with 14 bases between the two ends. The germline gives CDR1 MNHNS, CDR2 SASEGT. This CDR3 has 14 amino acids. CDR3 nucleotides: TGTGCCAGCAGTGAACCAGGACAGAAAAATGAAGCTTTCTTT. Its protein is CASSEPGQKNEAFF.

The table lists this clonotype with a count of one. The V gene is TRBV24-1, the J gene TRBJ2-3; the match to TRBD2 covers 9 bases. In germline, CDR1 is KGHDR, CDR2 SFDVKD. This CDR3 comprises 17 residues. Unmatched junction bases numbered 10, after V lost 2 bases and J lost 5 bases. CDR3 nucleotides: TGTGCCACCAGTGATTCGTCCTTAGCGGGGGCGGGAGATACGCAGTATTTT. Its protein is CATSDSSLAGAGDTQYF.

The chain links TRBV27 to TRBJ1-5, with D perhaps matching TRBD1 (5 bases). The CDR3 is 18 amino acids. Trimming left V 1 base short and J 1 base short, with 17 bases between. Germline-derived CDR1 and CDR2 are MNHEY and SMNVEV (reference sequence). The CDR3 bases are TGTGCCAGCAGTTTATTCTGGAAGCGGGGCGCGAGCAATCAGCCCCAGCATTTT. It translates to CASSLFWKRGASNQPQHF.

The rearrangement joins TRBV7-2 to TRBJ2-7, with no clear D. The germline gives CDR1 SGHTA, CDR2 FQGNSA. This CDR3 is 13 amino acids long. Trimming took 2 bases from V and 2 from J, leaving 7 bases between them. The CDR3 sequence: CASSLRAPYEQYF. Here the CDR3 DNA reads TGTGCCAGCAGCTTACGCGCCCCCTACGAGCAGTACTTC. The variable domain in full, completed from reference TRBV7-2 and TRBJ2-7, reads GAGVSQSPSNKVTEKGKDVELRCDPISGHTALYWYRQSLGQGLEFLIYFQGNSAPDKSGLPSDRFSAERTGGSVSTLTIQRTQQEDSAVYLCASSLRAPYEQYFGPGTRLTVT.

This clonotype appeared a few times. The CDR3: CASSEGRGNGYTF. The CDR3 region has the DNA TGTGCCAGCAGTGAAGGCAGGGGGAATGGCTACACCTTC. V and J are TRBV2 and TRBJ1-2; 7 nucleotides agree with TRBD1. In germline, CDR1 is SNHLY, CDR2 FYNNEI. This CDR3 has 13 amino acids. V shed 1 base, J shed 6 bases, and the junction held 2 bases outside the gene matches.

Only a few counts were recorded for this clonotype. The chain carries TRBV28 and TRBJ1-2, with D uncertain. CDR1 and CDR2 (germline): MDHEN, SYDVKM. Deletions cut 1 base from V and 4 bases from J, with 4 bases between. CDR3 length: 12 amino acids. In DNA form, the CDR3 reads TGTGCCAGCAGTTTATCTGGCTATGGCTACACCTTC. Amino acids: CASSLSGYGYTF.

The J gene is TRBJ2-2, the V gene TRBV27, with D hard to call. V was pared by 6 bases and J by 1 base, with 15 bases between. The CDR3 spans 16 residues. Per the germline V gene, CDR1 is MNHEY and CDR2 is SMNVEV (reference sequence). CDR3 residues: CASSPPALLNTGELFF. CDR3 DNA sequence: TGTGCCAGCAGCCCCCCAGCTCTACTGAACACCGGGGAGCTGTTTTTT.

The chain recombines TRBV6-5 with TRBJ1-3; no definite D call. The CDR3 contains 16 residues. Trimming cost V 0 bases and J 4 bases, with 13 bases left between them. Germline CDR1 reads MNHEY; CDR2 reads SVGAGI. CDR3 sequence reads: CASSYSNRAVGNTIYF. In DNA, the CDR3 is TGTGCCAGCAGTTACTCGAATAGGGCGGTAGGAAACACCATATATTTT.

This chain uses TRBV19 with TRBJ1-5; D remains ambiguous. From germline, CDR1 is LNHDA and CDR2 SQIVND (reference sequence). The CDR3 spans 14 residues. Between the trimmed V and J ends, which lost 0 bases and 4 bases, there was a span of 7 bases. CDR3 in amino acids: CASSIEFWNQPQHF. CDR3 bases: TGTGCCAGTAGTATAGAGTTCTGGAATCAGCCCCAGCATTTT.

The chain uses TRBV20-1 and TRBJ2-5, with D tentatively TRBD1 (6 bases). The CDR3 consists of 13 residues. Germline CDR1 is DFQATT and CDR2 is SNEGSKA (reference sequence). Trimming removed 4 bases at V and 5 bases at J, with 14 bases between. The CDR3 DNA follows: TGCAGTGCTAAAGCAACAGGGCTGGAGACCCAGTACTTC. It encodes CSAKATGLETQYF.

V gene TRBV5-6 combines with J gene TRBJ2-1; the match to TRBD2 covers 11 bases. Germline V lookup: CDR1 SGHDT, CDR2 YYEEEE. With V trimmed by 5 bases and J by 10 bases, 8 bases remained unmatched. This CDR3 contains 14 residues. CDR3 in DNA: TGTGCCAGCAGGACCTTTAGACTAGCGGGGGAGCAGTTCTTC. It specifies CASRTFRLAGEQFF.

The V gene is TRBV7-8, the J gene TRBJ1-5; TRBD1 is a possible D gene (5 bases). CDR3 size: 14 residues. V was cut by 5 bases and J by 4 bases, with 12 bases left in between. Germline CDR1 and CDR2: SGHVS and FQNEAQ. The CDR3 loop reads CASSHWGGNQPQHF. The CDR3 DNA reads as TGTGCCAGCAGCCATTGGGGGGGAAATCAGCCCCAGCATTTT.

The chain links TRBV6-5 to TRBJ2-7, with TRBD2 matching 8 bases. CDR1 is MNHEY and CDR2 is SVGAGI in the germline V gene. Unmatched junction bases numbered 4, after V lost 0 bases and J lost 0 bases. This CDR3 has 16 residues. CDR3 coding DNA: TGTGCCAGCAGTTACTCGAGTAGCGGGACCTCCTACGAGCAGTACTTC. This sequence encodes CASSYSSSGTSYEQYF.

This clonotype was seen just once. The chain couples TRBV24-1 to TRBJ2-5; D is unclear. V was clipped by 0 bases and J by 2 bases, with 3 bases between them. This CDR3 has 13 amino acids. Germline V gives CDR1 KGHDR, CDR2 SFDVKD. In DNA, the CDR3 is TGTGCCACCAGTGATTTGTTTCAAGAGACCCAGTACTTC. Its protein is CATSDLFQETQYF.

This clonotype has just a few counts. The chain recombines TRBV4-2 with TRBJ1-2; D is unclear. The germline V gene encodes CDR1 LGHNA and CDR2 YNFKEQ. The CDR3 contains 13 residues. The V gene lost 1 base and the J gene lost 8 bases, with 11 bases spanning the gap. CDR3 protein: CASSQARVEGYTF. The CDR3 DNA sequence: TGTGCCAGCAGCCAAGCGAGGGTTGAGGGCTACACCTTC.